This T cell receptor (beta chain) derives from a study of graft-versus-host responses after intestinal transplantation. For the study at large: Grafts were multivisceral, liver-intestinal, or isolated intestinal. The study gave all recipients anti-thymocyte globulin induction, then tacrolimus and steroids for about three years.

Study-wide results and caveats: Marrow from the recipient contained GvH clones, some of which had appeared first in ileum or blood. HvG clone declines early post-transplant were associated with peak circulating GvH levels.

The germline CDR1 and CDR2 sequences are GTSNPN and SVGIG (reference sequence). Trimming cost V 4 bases and J 4 bases; bases outside gene matches: 6. This CDR3 has 14 amino acids. Sequencing used immunoSEQ multiplex PCR; TCRdb keeps in-frame clones, though not all of them. The repertoire has 85,000 to 110,000 clones, 80% to 95% of them found once; the top ten carry under 1.5%. On this clone itself: The antigen is undetermined.

The chain employs TRBV30 and TRBJ2-3, with 9 bases aligning to TRBD2. This sequence originates from a human donor who received an intestinal transplant. The sequenced sample was unstimulated CD8+ T cells sorted from spleen or lymph node cells, obtained before intestinal transplant. This CDR3 is CAWTSAGGPDTQYF. In DNA form, the CDR3 reads TGTGCCTGGACTTCTGCGGGGGGGCCAGATACGCAGTATTTT.